One and the same sample provided the 32 T cell receptor beta chains below, sequenced in a study of post-analysis software for immune sequencing data. Every TCR beta cDNA library bore unique molecular identifiers. Each CDR3 protein gets one entry after TCRdb re-called the PCR reads with MiXCR. The sample has about 200,000 distinct CDR3 sequences, around 30% seen once. Overall study findings and caveats: The five TRBV segments detected at higher frequency in patients than in controls included TRBV5-6, TRBV5-1 and TRBV20-1.

Their cognate antigens are unknown. Sequenced material: blood. Receptors were obtained from a girl under 18 with multiple sclerosis.

The CDR3 DNA reads TGTGCCAGCAGCCGGAGGGGGTCACCCCTCCACTTT. Translation gives CASSRRGSPLHF. The chain joins TRBV12-3 or TRBV12-4 to TRBJ1-6; D possibly corresponds to TRBD1 (6 bases). The CDR3 sequence is 12 residues long. Trimming removed 6 bases from V and 10 bases from J, with 10 bases in between.

Turning to this clonotype: A much larger clonotype is one base distant, so this may be a read error. V usage is TRBV5-1 and J usage is TRBJ2-1; 11 bases align to TRBD2. Trimming at V came to 3 bases and at J to 10 bases, leaving 6 bases not matched to a gene. The CDR3 is made up of 14 amino acids. The germline V gene has CDR1 SGHRS and CDR2 YFSETQ. The CDR3 DNA reads TGCGCCAGCAGCTCGGGGACTAGCGGCTACGAGCAGTTCTTC. Its protein product is CASSSGTSGYEQFF. The full variable domain, rest sourced from reference TRBV5-1 and TRBJ2-1, is KAGVTQTPRYLIKTRGQQVTLSCSPISGHRSVSWYQQTPGQGLQFLFEYFSETQRNKGNFPGRFSGRQFSNSRSEMNVSTLELGDSALYLCASSSGTSGYEQFFGPGTRLTVL.

This clonotype was picked up a small number of times. The chain recombines TRBV15 with TRBJ2-3; the D call may be TRBD1 or TRBD2 (5 bases each). Trimming took off 5 bases at V and 7 bases at J, with 28 bases between the two ends. CDR1 and CDR2 (germline): LNHNV, YYDKDF (reference sequence). The CDR3 totals 18 residues. In DNA, the CDR3 is TGTGCCACCAGCTCCGGGACCGCCAGATTCCCGGTCAGGTATACGCAGTATTTT. Encoded protein: CATSSGTARFPVRYTQYF.

This clonotype appeared many times. The chain employs TRBV5-1 and TRBJ2-4; no reliable D call. The CDR3 spans 13 residues. From germline, CDR1 is SGHRS and CDR2 YFSETQ. Trimming shortened V by 0 bases and J by 2 bases, and 3 bases separated the two germline ends. CDR3 DNA: TGCGCCAGCAGCTTGGCTCCCAAAAACATTCAGTACTTC. It specifies CASSLAPKNIQYF.

A word on this clonotype: A clone one base away is much larger, so this may be a read error. The chain links TRBV13 to TRBJ2-7; weak D call: TRBD2 (6 bases). V shed 0 bases and J shed 2 bases, with 8 bases lying between them. Germline CDR1 is PRHDT and CDR2 is FYEKMQ (reference sequence). The CDR3 length is 14 residues. The DNA of the CDR3 is TGTGCCAGCAGCTTAGGGGGGGGTCCCTACGAGCAGTACTTC. The encoded protein is CASSLGGGPYEQYF.

The table lists this clonotype with a few counts. This rearrangement joins TRBV18 to TRBJ2-7; D is perhaps TRBD2 (6 bases). CDR1 and CDR2 from the germline V gene are KGHSH and LQKENI. The V and J ends lost 0 bases and 6 bases respectively, with 6 bases between them. The CDR3 consists of 12 residues. The CDR3 is CASSPPRGEQYF. CDR3 nucleotide sequence: TGTGCCAGCTCACCACCGCGGGGCGAGCAGTACTTC.

In its sample, this clonotype was seen many times. The gene calls are TRBV5-5 and TRBJ2-7; 10 bases line up with TRBD1. The CDR3 extends over 13 amino acids. J gave up 4 bases and V 4 bases, and 2 bases lay outside the gene matches. Germline assignment: CDR1 SGHKS and CDR2 YYEKEE (reference sequence). CDR3 in DNA: TGTGCCAGCAGCCGACAGGGGGCTTACGAGCAGTACTTC. This sequence encodes CASSRQGAYEQYF.

The chain carries TRBV20-1 and TRBJ1-6; maybe TRBD1 (6 bases). Per the germline V gene, CDR1 is DFQATT and CDR2 is SNEGSKA (reference sequence). The CDR3 is 15 amino acids. The germline V and J ends were trimmed by 2 bases and 8 bases, with 16 bases remaining between them. CDR3 amino acids: CSARPENRDHSPLHF. CDR3 nucleotide sequence: TGCAGTGCTAGACCTGAAAACAGGGATCATTCACCCCTCCACTTT.

This clonotype occurred many times. The V gene is TRBV4-1, the J gene TRBJ1-2; D unclear. Germline-derived CDR1 and CDR2 are MGHRA and YSYEKL. The CDR3 has 14 residues. V lost 0 bases, J lost 3 bases, and 8 bases lay in between. The CDR3 loop reads CASSQEATYYGYTF. The CDR3 DNA sequence: TGCGCCAGCAGCCAAGAGGCAACGTACTATGGCTACACCTTC.

This rearrangement joins TRBV6-2 or TRBV6-3 to TRBJ2-3; TRBD2 might be the D (6 bases). Looked up from germline, CDR1 is MNHEY and CDR2 is SVGEGT. The V end lost 1 base, the J end lost 2 bases, and 7 bases lay between the germline ends. CDR3 length equals 14 residues. The CDR3 nucleotides are TGTGCCAGCAGTTACTGGCGGGACACAGATACGCAGTATTTT. Amino acids: CASSYWRDTDTQYF.

Many counts were recorded for this clonotype. The CDR3 spells CASSPQGYYNEQFLPTFDLGEQFF. The CDR3 DNA sequence: TGTGCCAGCAGTCCCCAGGGGTACTACAATGAGCAGTTTCTCCCCACATTCGACCTGGGTGAGCAGTTCTTC. The chain is built from TRBV27 and TRBJ2-1; the D gene is possibly TRBD1 (6 bases). CDR3 length: 24 residues. V lost 5 bases and J lost 9, with 47 bases in between. CDR1 MNHEY and CDR2 SMNVEV come from the germline V gene (reference sequence).

This clonotype was seen repeatedly, ten times or more. The V call is TRBV20-1, the J call TRBJ2-1; TRBD2 agrees at 13 bases. The trim removed 3 bases at V and 9 bases at J, leaving 8 bases unmatched. CDR3 length: 15 amino acids. In germline, CDR1 is DFQATT, CDR2 SNEGSKA (reference sequence). The CDR3 DNA is TGCAGTGCTAGGGACCCGACTAGCGGGAGGATTGAGCAGTTCTTC. This codes for CSARDPTSGRIEQFF.

This clonotype showed up just a few times. The chain combines TRBV5-1 with TRBJ2-1, with 14 nucleotides matching TRBD2. In germline, CDR1 is SGHRS, CDR2 YFSETQ. J lost 8 bases, V lost 5 bases, and 6 bases had no gene match. The CDR3 spans 15 residues. CDR3 region: CASRRLAGGQDEQFF. In DNA, the CDR3 is TGCGCCAGCAGGAGACTAGCGGGGGGGCAAGATGAGCAGTTCTTC.

The chain has TRBV12-3 or TRBV12-4 and TRBJ1-2, with no clear D. Deletions cut 11 bases from V and 3 bases from J, with 13 bases between. The CDR3 has 12 residues. CDR3 sequence (DNA): TGTGCCCTCATCGGAAAGGACTATGGCTACACCTTC. It yields the protein CALIGKDYGYTF.

The sample holds a few counts of this clonotype. The CDR3 nucleotides are TGCAGTGCTAGAGATCAGGGGGGCAGCACAGATACGCAGTATTTT. Protein: CSARDQGGSTDTQYF. The chain joins TRBV20-1 to TRBJ2-3; possible D gene TRBD1, 7 bases. The length of the CDR3 is 15 residues. CDR1 and CDR2 (germline): DFQATT, SNEGSKA (reference sequence). The V end lost 0 bases, the J end lost 0 bases, and 10 bases lay between the germline ends.

This clonotype was recorded many times. This rearrangement joins TRBV29-1 to TRBJ2-5; TRBD2 is a possible D gene (7 bases). Trimming took off 7 bases at V and 7 bases at J, with 25 bases between the two ends. The length of the CDR3 is 15 residues. In germline, CDR1 is SQVTM, CDR2 ANQGSEA. The CDR3 sequence: CSAGRQAGAGGTQYF. The CDR3 nucleotides are TGCAGCGCCGGACGACAGGCGGGAGCTGGAGGGACCCAGTACTTC.

As to this clonotype: A clone one base away is much larger, so this may be a read error. V usage is TRBV5-6 and J usage is TRBJ2-1; D not resolved. V shed 4 bases and J shed 10 bases, with 15 bases lying between them. Germline-derived CDR1 and CDR2 are SGHDT and YYEEEE. The CDR3 length is 13 residues. The CDR3 sequence is CASSPRYAAEQFF. In nucleotides, the CDR3 is TGTGCCAGCAGCCCCCGTTATGCGGCAGAGCAGTTCTTC.

The rearrangement links TRBV9 to TRBJ1-6; 7 bases fit TRBD1. Germline V gene lookup returns CDR1 SGDLS and CDR2 YYNGEE. This CDR3 has 15 amino acids. V dropped 3 bases and J dropped 8; count of bases not matched to a gene: 8. In nucleotides, the CDR3 is TGTGCCAGCAGCGCCGGACAGGATGGTGATTCACCCCTCCACTTT. Translated, it gives CASSAGQDGDSPLHF. Using reference TRBV9 and TRBJ1-6 for the parts outside the CDR3, the full variable domain is DSGVTQTPKHLITATGQRVTLRCSPRSGDLSVYWYQQSLDQGLQFLIQYYNGEERAKGNILERFSAQQFPDLHSELNLSSLELGDSALYFCASSAGQDGDSPLHFGNGTRLTVT.

The gene calls are TRBV7-2 and TRBJ2-7, with no clear D. The CDR3 runs to 13 residues. Trimming removed 5 bases at V and 4 bases at J, with 12 bases between. Germline V gives CDR1 SGHTA, CDR2 FQGNSA. CDR3 DNA: TGTACCAGCAGCCCCAAGTTGGCTTACGAGCAGTACTTC. Encoded protein: CTSSPKLAYEQYF.

This clonotype has only a few counts. This chain links TRBV7-9 with TRBJ2-4; possibly TRBD1 for D (5 bases). Germline CDR1 and CDR2: SEHNR and FQNEAQ (reference sequence). Trimming left V 0 bases short and J 0 bases short, with 18 bases between. This CDR3 contains 19 residues. The CDR3 region has the DNA TGTGCCAGCAGCTTAGCCCTCCTTGGGCAGGGCGAAGCCAAAAACATTCAGTACTTC. Protein sequence: CASSLALLGQGEAKNIQYF.

The sample holds a few counts of this clonotype. The rearrangement links TRBV7-6 to TRBJ2-1; a possible D gene is TRBD1 (6 bases). The CDR3 sequence is 19 residues long. Looked up from germline, CDR1 is SGHVS and CDR2 is FNYEAQ. With 1 base removed from V and 0 bases from J, the gap between germline ends came to 19 bases. The CDR3 sequence is CASSLVRDPGDTSYNEQFF. DNA for the CDR3: TGTGCCAGCAGCTTAGTTCGCGACCCAGGGGATACCTCCTACAATGAGCAGTTCTTC. Looking up the rest from reference TRBV7-6 and TRBJ2-1 gives the full variable domain: GAGVSQSPRYKVTKRGQDVALRCDPISGHVSLYWYRQALGQGPEFLTYFNYEAQQDKSGLPNDRFSAERPEGSISTLTIQRTEQRDSAMYRCASSLVRDPGDTSYNEQFFGPGTRLTVL.

This chain links TRBV3-1 with TRBJ1-5; TRBD1 might be the D (5 bases). Between the trimmed V and J ends, which lost 5 bases and 6 bases, there was a span of 20 bases. The CDR3 totals 16 residues. The germline V gene encodes CDR1 LGHDT and CDR2 YNNKEL (reference sequence). CDR3 DNA sequence: TGTGCCAGCAGCATGGGGCCCCATTTAGGCAGTCAGCCCCAGCATTTT. Translating gives CASSMGPHLGSQPQHF.

V and J are TRBV24-1 and TRBJ2-1; TRBD2 might be the D (6 bases). This CDR3 spans 16 amino acids. V shed 8 bases and J shed 0 bases, with 16 bases lying between them. The V gene's germline CDR1 is KGHDR and CDR2 SFDVKD. The CDR3 coding sequence is TGTGCCACCAATGGCGATCGGGGGAGCTCCTACAATGAGCAGTTCTTC. Translated, it gives CATNGDRGSSYNEQFF.

This clonotype was seen many times. The CDR3 sequence is CSVEDRATLNTEAFF. CDR3 sequence (DNA): TGCAGCGTTGAAGACAGGGCGACCTTGAACACTGAAGCTTTCTTT. The chain carries TRBV29-1 and TRBJ1-1; possible D gene TRBD1, 5 bases. The CDR3 length is 15 residues. The V end lost 0 bases, the J end lost 0 bases, and 11 bases lay between the germline ends. Germline assignment: CDR1 SQVTM and CDR2 ANQGSEA.

The rearrangement uses TRBV25-1 and TRBJ2-1; 8 nucleotides match TRBD2. Per germline, CDR1 MGHDK and CDR2 SYGVNS. This CDR3 is built from 15 residues. Losses at the gene ends were 5 bases for V and 7 bases for J; bases not matched to a gene: 10. CDR3 in DNA: TGTGCCAGCAGTAACCCGGGACTAGGCTTTAATGAGCAGTTCTTC. As protein: CASSNPGLGFNEQFF.

This clonotype turned up a few times. The chain combines TRBV14 with TRBJ2-1; 7 bases are shared with TRBD1. The junction had 4 bases not matched to a gene; V was cut back by 8 bases and J by 9 bases. The CDR3 covers 11 residues. CDR1 and CDR2 (germline): SGHDN, FVKESK. This CDR3 reads CASDRVGEQFF. The CDR3 DNA is TGTGCCAGCGACAGGGTTGGTGAGCAGTTCTTC.

This clonotype was seen many times. The chain carries TRBV14 and TRBJ2-7, with 15 bases lining up with TRBD2. The CDR3 runs to 16 residues. Germline CDR1 reads SGHDN; CDR2 reads FVKESK. The junction had 4 bases not matched to a gene; V was cut back by 3 bases and J by 4 bases. CDR3 protein: CASSQGLAGGYYEQYF. The CDR3, as DNA: TGTGCCAGCAGCCAGGGACTAGCGGGAGGCTATTACGAGCAGTACTTC.

This clonotype was counted between two and nine times. The chain's CDR3 is CASTRQFQETQYF. CDR3 nucleotide sequence: TGTGCCAGCACGCGACAGTTTCAAGAGACCCAGTACTTC. This sequence joins TRBV2 and TRBJ2-5; a weak D match, TRBD1 (5 bases). V was trimmed by 7 bases and J by 2 bases, leaving 11 bases between them. The CDR3 runs 13 residues. The germline V gene encodes CDR1 SNHLY and CDR2 FYNNEI. Together with reference TRBV2 and TRBJ2-5, the CDR3 gives the full variable domain: EPEVTQTPSHQVTQMGQEVILRCVPISNHLYFYWYRQILGQKVEFLVSFYNNEISEKSEIFDDQFSVERPDGSNFTLKIRSTKLEDSAMYFCASTRQFQETQYFGPGTRLLVL.

This clonotype was seen many times. V gene TRBV4-1 combines with J gene TRBJ1-2, with D possibly being TRBD1 (5 bases). Germline V gene data show CDR1 as MGHRA and CDR2 as YSYEKL. Trimming took off 0 bases at V and 4 bases at J, with 15 bases between the two ends. The CDR3 runs to 16 residues. CDR3 nucleotides: TGCGCCAGCAGCCAAGATAGAGGCCAGGGAGGCTATGGCTACACCTTC. Residues: CASSQDRGQGGYGYTF.

Note on this clonotype: Possible read error: a much larger clone is one base away. The chain links TRBV29-1 to TRBJ2-7, with 9 bases aligning to TRBD1. Germline loops: CDR1 SQVTM, CDR2 ANQGSEA. The trim removed 5 bases at V and 8 bases at J, leaving 7 bases unmatched. This CDR3 spans 12 amino acids. Here the CDR3 reads CSVTGTGFKQYF. The CDR3, as DNA: TGCAGCGTTACTGGGACAGGGTTCAAGCAGTACTTC.

The chain joins TRBV28 to TRBJ2-4, with TRBD1 matching over 10 bases. The V and J ends lost 6 bases and 13 bases, in that order; junction bases with no gene match: 18. CDR1 and CDR2 from the germline V gene are MDHEN and SYDVKM. The CDR3 is 16 residues long. This CDR3 reads CASSYGRQGAPGEQYF. Here the CDR3 DNA reads TGTGCCAGCAGCTATGGGAGACAGGGGGCTCCTGGGGAGCAGTACTTC.

This chain connects TRBV11-2 to TRBJ2-2, with a tentative D call TRBD1 (5 bases). Trimming removed 1 base from V and 1 base from J, with 7 bases in between. From germline, CDR1 is SGHAT and CDR2 FQNNGV. The CDR3 has 15 residues. The CDR3 is CASSLGQGNTGELFF. In DNA, the CDR3 is TGTGCCAGCAGCTTAGGGCAGGGGAACACCGGGGAGCTGTTTTTT.